This is a list of T cell receptor beta chains from one sample in a study of shared clonotypes between healthy human individuals. The assay was immunoSEQ multiplex PCR, and TCRdb's table has in-frame clones only and misses some. The data show 1 million to 1.3 million clones, around 78% seen once. Sequenced sample: memory CD4+ T cells from PBMCs. These receptor sequences come from a young man in good health. Some clones in this sample may be carry-over from other donors' samples. Both conserved end residues are part of each CDR3. The D gene is left open where the match is weak. Some rows have no size entry. The others give once, few or many, or a class for an expanded clone.

d_gene: NA
v_gene: TRBV28
j_gene: TRBJ1-4
abundance: few
CDR3aa: CASSQPTGGNEKLFF
CDR3nt: TGTGCCAGCAGTCAGCCGACAGGCGGAAATGAAAAACTGTTTTTT

d_gene: NA
v_gene: TRBV5-1
j_gene: TRBJ2-3
abundance: NA
CDR3aa: CASSTPVGSGANTDTQYF
CDR3nt: TGCGCCAGCAGCACGCCTGTCGGTTCAGGGGCCAATACAGATACGCAGTATTTT

d_gene: TRBD2
v_gene: TRBV7-2
j_gene: TRBJ2-3
abundance: NA
CDR3aa: CASSLALAGGNADTQYF
CDR3nt: TGTGCCAGCAGCTTAGCACTAGCGGGAGGGAATGCAGATACGCAGTATTTT

d_gene: TRBD2
v_gene: TRBV5-4
j_gene: TRBJ2-2
abundance: NA
CDR3aa: CASSGTSVFDTGELFF
CDR3nt: TGTGCCAGCAGCGGGACTAGCGTTTTCGACACCGGGGAGCTGTTTTTT

d_gene: NA
v_gene: TRBV7-2
j_gene: TRBJ2-5
abundance: NA
CDR3aa: CASSLEGGETQYF
CDR3nt: TGTGCCAGCAGCTTGGAGGGAGGAGAGACCCAGTACTTC

d_gene: NA
v_gene: TRBV11-1
j_gene: TRBJ2-3
abundance: NA
CDR3aa: CASSSEYTDTQYF
CDR3nt: TGTGCCAGCAGCTCCGAATACACAGATACGCAGTATTTT

d_gene: TRBD1
v_gene: TRBV28
j_gene: TRBJ2-7
abundance: NA
CDR3aa: CASSVPGQGNSYEQYF
CDR3nt: TGTGCCAGCAGTGTCCCGGGACAGGGCAACTCCTACGAGCAGTACTTC

d_gene: NA
v_gene: TRBV28
j_gene: TRBJ2-1
abundance: NA
CDR3aa: CASSTRGASQFF
CDR3nt: TGTGCCAGCAGTACGAGAGGGGCATCGCAGTTCTTC

d_gene: NA
v_gene: TRBV6-1
j_gene: TRBJ2-7
abundance: NA
CDR3aa: CASSANVNSYEQYF
CDR3nt: TGTGCCAGCAGTGCGAACGTCAATTCCTACGAGCAGTACTTC

d_gene: TRBD1
v_gene: TRBV19
j_gene: TRBJ1-1
abundance: NA
CDR3aa: CASSIAGTGVTEAFF
CDR3nt: TGTGCCAGTAGTATAGCGGGGACAGGAGTCACTGAAGCTTTCTTT

d_gene: TRBD2
v_gene: TRBV5-1
j_gene: TRBJ2-2
abundance: once
CDR3aa: CASEGPAGGNTGELFF
CDR3nt: TGCGCCAGCGAGGGACCAGCGGGAGGGAACACCGGGGAGCTGTTTTTT

d_gene: NA
v_gene: TRBV28
j_gene: TRBJ1-5
abundance: NA
CDR3aa: CATRTSNQPQHF
CDR3nt: TGTGCCACCCGGACTAGCAATCAGCCCCAGCATTTT

d_gene: NA
v_gene: TRBV6-6
j_gene: TRBJ2-2
abundance: NA
CDR3aa: CASSLGVGATGELFF
CDR3nt: TGTGCCAGCAGTTTAGGGGTTGGGGCCACCGGGGAGCTGTTTTTT

d_gene: NA
v_gene: TRBV28
j_gene: TRBJ2-5
abundance: NA
CDR3aa: CASSLLQETQYF
CDR3nt: TGTGCCAGCAGTTTGTTACAAGAGACCCAGTACTTC

d_gene: NA
v_gene: TRBV27
j_gene: TRBJ1-2
abundance: many
CDR3aa: CASSPSVGLVGYTF
CDR3nt: TGTGCCAGCAGTCCGTCGGTAGGGCTCGTTGGCTACACCTTC

d_gene: NA
v_gene: TRBV28
j_gene: TRBJ1-2
abundance: NA
CDR3aa: CASSPGGSNYGYTF
CDR3nt: TGTGCCAGCAGCCCGGGGGGAAGTAACTATGGCTACACCTTC

d_gene: TRBD2
v_gene: TRBV5-1
j_gene: TRBJ2-3
abundance: NA
CDR3aa: CASRGLAGAPTDTQYF
CDR3nt: TGCGCCAGCAGGGGACTAGCGGGAGCTCCTACAGATACGCAGTATTTT

d_gene: TRBD1
v_gene: TRBV28
j_gene: TRBJ2-7
abundance: NA
CDR3aa: CASSAPGTGFTYEQYF
CDR3nt: TGTGCCAGCAGTGCCCCCGGGACAGGGTTTACATACGAGCAGTACTTC